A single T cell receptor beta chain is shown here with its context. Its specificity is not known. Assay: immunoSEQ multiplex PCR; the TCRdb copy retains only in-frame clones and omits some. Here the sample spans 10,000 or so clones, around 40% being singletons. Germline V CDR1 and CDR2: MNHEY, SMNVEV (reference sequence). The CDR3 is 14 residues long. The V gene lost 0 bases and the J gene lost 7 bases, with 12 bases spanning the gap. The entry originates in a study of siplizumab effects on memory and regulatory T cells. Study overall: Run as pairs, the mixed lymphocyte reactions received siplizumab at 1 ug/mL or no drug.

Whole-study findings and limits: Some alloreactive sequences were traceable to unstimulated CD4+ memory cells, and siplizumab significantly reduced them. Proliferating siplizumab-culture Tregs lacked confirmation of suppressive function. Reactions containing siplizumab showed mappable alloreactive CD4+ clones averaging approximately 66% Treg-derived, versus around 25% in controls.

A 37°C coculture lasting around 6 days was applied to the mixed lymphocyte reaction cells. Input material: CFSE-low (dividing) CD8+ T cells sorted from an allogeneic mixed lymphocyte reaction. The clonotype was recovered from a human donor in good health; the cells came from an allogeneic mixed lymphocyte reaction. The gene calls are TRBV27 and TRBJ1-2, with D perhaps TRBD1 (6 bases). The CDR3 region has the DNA TGTGCCAGCAGTTTATCAGGGGGTGTGGGTGGCTACACCTTC. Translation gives CASSLSGGVGGYTF.